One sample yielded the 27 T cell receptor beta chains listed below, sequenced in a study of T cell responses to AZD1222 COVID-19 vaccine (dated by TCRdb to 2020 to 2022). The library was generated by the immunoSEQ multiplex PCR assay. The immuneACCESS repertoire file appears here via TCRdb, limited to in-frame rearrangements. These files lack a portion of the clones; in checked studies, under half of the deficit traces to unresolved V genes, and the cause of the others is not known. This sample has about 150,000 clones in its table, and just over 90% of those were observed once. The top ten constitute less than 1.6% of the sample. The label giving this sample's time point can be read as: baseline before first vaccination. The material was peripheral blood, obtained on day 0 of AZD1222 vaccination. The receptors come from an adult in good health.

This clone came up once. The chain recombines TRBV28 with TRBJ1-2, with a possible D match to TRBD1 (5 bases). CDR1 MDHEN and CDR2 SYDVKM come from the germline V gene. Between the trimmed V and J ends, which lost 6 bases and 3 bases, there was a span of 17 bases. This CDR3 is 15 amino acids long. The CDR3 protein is CASSQPRDGDYGYTF. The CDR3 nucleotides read TGTGCCAGCAGCCAACCCCGGGACGGGGACTATGGCTACACCTTC.

This chain's CDR3 is CASRPGTGGINEQFF. CDR3 coding DNA: TGTGCCAGCAGGCCCGGGACAGGGGGAATCAATGAGCAGTTCTTC. The chain uses TRBV6-5 and TRBJ2-1; 11 bases are shared with TRBD1. This CDR3 region has 15 residues. Germline V gene data show CDR1 as MNHEY and CDR2 as SVGAGI. The junction had 7 bases not matched to a gene; V was cut back by 6 bases and J by 6 bases.

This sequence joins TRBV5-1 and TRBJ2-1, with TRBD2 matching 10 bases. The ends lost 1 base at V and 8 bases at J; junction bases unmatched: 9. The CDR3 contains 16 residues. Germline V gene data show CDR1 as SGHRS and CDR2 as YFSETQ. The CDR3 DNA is TGCGCCAGCAGCTTGACAAGCGGGGGGGCTCTCTATGAGCAGTTCTTC. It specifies CASSLTSGGALYEQFF.

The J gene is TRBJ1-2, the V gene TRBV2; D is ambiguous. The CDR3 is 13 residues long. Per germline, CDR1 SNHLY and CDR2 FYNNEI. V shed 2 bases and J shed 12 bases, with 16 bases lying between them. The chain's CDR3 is CASSETLVSFHTF. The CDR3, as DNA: TGTGCCAGCAGTGAAACCCTCGTGTCATTCCACACCTTC.

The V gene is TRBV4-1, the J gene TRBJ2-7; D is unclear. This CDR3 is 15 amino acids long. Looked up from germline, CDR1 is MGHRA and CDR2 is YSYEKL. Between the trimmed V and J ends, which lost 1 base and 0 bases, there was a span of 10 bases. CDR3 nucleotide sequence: TGCGCCAGCAGCCAAGCCCAACAGATCTCCTACGAGCAGTACTTC. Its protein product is CASSQAQQISYEQYF.

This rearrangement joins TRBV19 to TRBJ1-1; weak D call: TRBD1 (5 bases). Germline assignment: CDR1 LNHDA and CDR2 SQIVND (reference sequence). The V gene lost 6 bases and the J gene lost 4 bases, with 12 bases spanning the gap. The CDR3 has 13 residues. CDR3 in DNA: TGTGCCAGTAGCAGCGGTAGGGGCACTGAAGCTTTCTTT. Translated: CASSSGRGTEAFF.

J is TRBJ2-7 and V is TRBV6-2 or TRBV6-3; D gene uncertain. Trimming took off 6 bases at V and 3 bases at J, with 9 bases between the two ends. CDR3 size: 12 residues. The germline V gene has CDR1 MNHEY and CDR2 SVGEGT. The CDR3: CASSPPLYEQYF. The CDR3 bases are TGTGCCAGCAGCCCGCCACTCTACGAGCAGTACTTC.

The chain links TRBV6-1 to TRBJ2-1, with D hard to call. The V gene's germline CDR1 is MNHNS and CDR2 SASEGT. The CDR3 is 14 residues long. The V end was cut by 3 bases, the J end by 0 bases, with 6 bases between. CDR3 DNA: TGTGCCAGCAGTGAGGTCCCCTCCTACAATGAGCAGTTCTTC. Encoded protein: CASSEVPSYNEQFF.

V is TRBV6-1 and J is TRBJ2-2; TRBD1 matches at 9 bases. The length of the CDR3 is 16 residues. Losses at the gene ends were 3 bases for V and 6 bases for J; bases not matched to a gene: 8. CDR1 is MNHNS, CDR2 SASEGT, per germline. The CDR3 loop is CASSDVGTGNAGELFF. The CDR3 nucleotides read TGTGCCAGCAGTGACGTAGGGACAGGGAATGCCGGGGAGCTGTTTTTT.

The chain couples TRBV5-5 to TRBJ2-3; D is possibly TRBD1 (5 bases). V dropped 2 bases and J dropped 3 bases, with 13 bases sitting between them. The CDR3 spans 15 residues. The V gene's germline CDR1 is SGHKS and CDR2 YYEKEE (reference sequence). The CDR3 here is CASSFQQGRTDTQYF. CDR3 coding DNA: TGTGCCAGCAGCTTCCAGCAGGGAAGGACAGATACGCAGTATTTT.

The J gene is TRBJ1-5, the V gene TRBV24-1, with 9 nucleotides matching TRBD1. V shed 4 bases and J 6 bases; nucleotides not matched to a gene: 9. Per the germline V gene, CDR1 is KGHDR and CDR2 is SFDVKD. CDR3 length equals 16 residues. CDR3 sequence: CATSEPGQGDGQPQHF. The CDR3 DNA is TGTGCCACCAGTGAACCGGGACAGGGTGATGGTCAGCCCCAGCATTTT.

In DNA form, the CDR3 reads TGCGCCAGCACGGGGACAGGGGGGACTGAAGCTTTCTTT. This codes for CASTGTGGTEAFF. The rearrangement uses TRBV4-3 and TRBJ1-1, with TRBD1 matching over 11 bases. Germline loops: CDR1 LGHNA, CDR2 YSLEER. V lost 7 bases and J lost 5; bases outside the gene matches: 3. CDR3 length: 13 residues.

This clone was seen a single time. CDR3: CASSRWGQVSGYTF. The CDR3 DNA reads as TGCGCCAGCAGTAGATGGGGACAGGTCTCTGGCTACACCTTC. The chain carries TRBV5-1 and TRBJ1-2, with 8 bases that match TRBD1. The CDR3 totals 14 residues. The trim removed 5 bases at V and 7 bases at J, leaving 10 bases unmatched. CDR1 is SGHRS and CDR2 is YFSETQ in the germline V gene.

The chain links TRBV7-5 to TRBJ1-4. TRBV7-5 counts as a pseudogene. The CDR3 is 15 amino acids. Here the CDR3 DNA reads TGTGCCAGAAGCCCCAGGACGGGCAACTTTGGAAAACTGTTTTTT. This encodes CARSPRTGNFGKLFF.

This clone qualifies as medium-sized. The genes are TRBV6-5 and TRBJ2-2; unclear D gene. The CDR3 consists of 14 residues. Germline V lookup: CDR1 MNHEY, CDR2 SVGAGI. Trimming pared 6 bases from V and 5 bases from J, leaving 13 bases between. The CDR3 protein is CASSTTGATGELFF. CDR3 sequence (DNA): TGTGCCAGCAGCACGACGGGCGCAACCGGGGAGCTGTTTTTT.

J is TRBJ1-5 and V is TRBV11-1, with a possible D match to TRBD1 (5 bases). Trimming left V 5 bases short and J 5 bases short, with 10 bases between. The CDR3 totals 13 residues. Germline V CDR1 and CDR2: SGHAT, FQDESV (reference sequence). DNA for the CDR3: TGTGCCAGCAGCCGTTCGGGGGATCAGCCCCAGCATTTT. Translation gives CASSRSGDQPQHF.

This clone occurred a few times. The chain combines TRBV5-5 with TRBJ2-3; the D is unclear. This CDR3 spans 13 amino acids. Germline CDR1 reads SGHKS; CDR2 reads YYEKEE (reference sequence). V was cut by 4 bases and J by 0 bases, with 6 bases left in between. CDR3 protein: CASSPFSTDTQYF. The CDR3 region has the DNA TGTGCCAGCAGCCCCTTTAGCACAGATACGCAGTATTTT.

The CDR3 is CSWDIGYEQYF. The CDR3 nucleotides are TGCAGCTGGGACATCGGCTACGAGCAGTACTTC. The chain combines TRBV20-1 with TRBJ2-7, with D perhaps matching TRBD1 (6 bases). Germline V gene data show CDR1 as DFQATT and CDR2 as SNEGSKA (reference sequence). The CDR3 is made up of 11 amino acids.

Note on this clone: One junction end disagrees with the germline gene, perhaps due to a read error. The CDR3 loop reads CASSLVGGVTETQYF. DNA of the CDR3: TGTGCTAGCAGCTTAGTAGGGGGTGTAACAGAGACCCAGTACTTC. This chain joins TRBV7-7 and TRBJ2-5; D might be TRBD1 (6 bases). The CDR3 consists of 15 residues. CDR1 SSHAT and CDR2 FNYEAQ come from the germline V gene (reference sequence).

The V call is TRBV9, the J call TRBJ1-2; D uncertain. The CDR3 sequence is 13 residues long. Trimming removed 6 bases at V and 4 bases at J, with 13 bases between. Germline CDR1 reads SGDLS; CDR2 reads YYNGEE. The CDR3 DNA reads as TGTGCCAGCACCCCGGGCCACTTCTATGGCTACACCTTC. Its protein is CASTPGHFYGYTF.

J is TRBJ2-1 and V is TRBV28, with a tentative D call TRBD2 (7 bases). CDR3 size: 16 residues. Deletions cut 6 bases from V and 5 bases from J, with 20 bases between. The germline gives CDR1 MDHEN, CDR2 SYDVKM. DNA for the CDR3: TGTGCCAGCAGCCTAGGGGGGGACACGTTCCACAATGAGCAGTTCTTC. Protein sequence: CASSLGGDTFHNEQFF.

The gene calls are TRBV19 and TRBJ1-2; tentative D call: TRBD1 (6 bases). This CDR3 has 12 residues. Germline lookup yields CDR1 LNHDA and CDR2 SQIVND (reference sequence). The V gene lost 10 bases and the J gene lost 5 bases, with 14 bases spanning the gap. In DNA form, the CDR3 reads TGTGCCACCCAACAGGGTTGGTATGGCTACACCTTC. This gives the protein CATQQGWYGYTF.

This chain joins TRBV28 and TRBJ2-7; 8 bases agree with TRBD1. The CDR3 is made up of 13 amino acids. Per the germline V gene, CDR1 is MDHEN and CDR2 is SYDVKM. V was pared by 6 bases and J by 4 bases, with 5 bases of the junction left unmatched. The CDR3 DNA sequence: TGTGCCAGCAGGGACAGGGTTAAATACGAGCAGTACTTC. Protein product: CASRDRVKYEQYF.

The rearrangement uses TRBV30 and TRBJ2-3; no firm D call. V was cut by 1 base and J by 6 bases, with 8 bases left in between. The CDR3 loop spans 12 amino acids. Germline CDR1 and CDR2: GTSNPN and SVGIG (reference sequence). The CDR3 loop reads CAWSGGPDTQYF. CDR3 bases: TGTGCCTGGAGTGGAGGCCCCGATACGCAGTATTTT.

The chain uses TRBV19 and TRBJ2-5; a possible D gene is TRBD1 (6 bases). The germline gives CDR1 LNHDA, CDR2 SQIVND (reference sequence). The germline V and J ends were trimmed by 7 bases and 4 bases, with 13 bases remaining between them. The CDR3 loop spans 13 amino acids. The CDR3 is CASIEGQTETQYF. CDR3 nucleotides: TGTGCCAGTATTGAAGGACAGACAGAGACCCAGTACTTC.

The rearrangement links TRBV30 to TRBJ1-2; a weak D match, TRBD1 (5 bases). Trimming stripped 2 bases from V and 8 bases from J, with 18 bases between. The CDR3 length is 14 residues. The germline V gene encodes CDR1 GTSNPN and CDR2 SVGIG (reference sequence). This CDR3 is CAWSKLPGREGYTF. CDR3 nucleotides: TGTGCCTGGAGTAAGCTTCCGGGCAGGGAAGGCTACACCTTC.

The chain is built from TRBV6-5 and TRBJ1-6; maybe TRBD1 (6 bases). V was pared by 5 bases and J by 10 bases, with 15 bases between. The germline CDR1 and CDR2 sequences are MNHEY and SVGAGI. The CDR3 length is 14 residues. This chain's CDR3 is CASSRTVGVSPLHF. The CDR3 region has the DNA TGTGCCAGCAGTAGGACAGTCGGAGTATCACCCCTCCACTTT.